Listed below are T cell receptor beta chains from one sample, sequenced in a study of control samples from healthy donors and cancer patients. Using immunoSEQ multiplex PCR, the repertoire was profiled, and TCRdb retains in-frame clones only, with some absent. This sample has over 110,000 clones; 80% to 95% occur once, and the top ten carry over 9%. The sequencing sample was made of blood. These receptors were taken from a man aged 30-40 years in good health. CDR3s include the opening cysteine and the closing phenylalanine or tryptophan. The D gene is left open where the match is weak. Only part of the rows carry a size: once, few, many, or a class if the clone is expanded.

j_gene: TRBJ2-1
d_gene: TRBD1
abundance: once
v_gene: TRBV6-1
CDR3nt: TGTGCCAGCAGTGATGCTCTAGGGGGCTTATACAATGAGCAGTTCTTC
CDR3aa: CASSDALGGLYNEQFF

j_gene: TRBJ2-5
d_gene: NA
abundance: NA
v_gene: TRBV28
CDR3nt: TGTGCCAGCCGTTCAATGGGGGGTCAAGAGACCCAGTACTTC
CDR3aa: CASRSMGGQETQYF

j_gene: TRBJ1-1
d_gene: NA
abundance: NA
v_gene: TRBV6-2/TRBV6-3
CDR3nt: TGTGCCAGCAGTTCGATCGATACTAGGTCTGAAGCTTTCTTT
CDR3aa: CASSSIDTRSEAFF

j_gene: TRBJ1-2
d_gene: TRBD1
abundance: NA
v_gene: TRBV24-1
CDR3nt: TGTGCCACCAGTGATTTGCGAGAAAGCCGGGACAGGGACCCTCCGGCTCCCTATGGCTACACCTTC
CDR3aa: CATSDLRESRDRDPPAPYGYTF

j_gene: TRBJ1-5
d_gene: NA
abundance: NA
v_gene: TRBV4-3
CDR3nt: TGCGCCAGCAGCCATGAACCTAATAATCAGCCCCAGCATTTT
CDR3aa: CASSHEPNNQPQHF

j_gene: TRBJ2-5
d_gene: NA
abundance: NA
v_gene: TRBV13
CDR3nt: TGTGCCAGCAGCTTAAGAGGGCTGAGTGGAAAGACCCAGTACTTC
CDR3aa: CASSLRGLSGKTQYF

j_gene: TRBJ2-1
d_gene: NA
abundance: NA
v_gene: TRBV7-8
CDR3nt: TGTGCCAGCAGCTTAGTTCGGCCTCCCGCAAACAATGAGCAGTTCTTC
CDR3aa: CASSLVRPPANNEQFF

j_gene: TRBJ2-1
d_gene: NA
abundance: NA
v_gene: TRBV6-2/TRBV6-3
CDR3nt: TGTGCCAGCAGCTTCCACTTGGACTCGGGGGCCCCAGCTTACAATGAGCAGTTCTTC
CDR3aa: CASSFHLDSGAPAYNEQFF

j_gene: TRBJ2-1
d_gene: TRBD1
abundance: NA
v_gene: TRBV28
CDR3nt: TGTGCCAGCAGAGGACAGGGGGTAATATTCTACAATGAGCAGTTCTTC
CDR3aa: CASRGQGVIFYNEQFF

j_gene: TRBJ1-2
d_gene: NA
abundance: NA
v_gene: TRBV10-3
CDR3nt: TGTGCCATCAGCAAGACAGGCGACTATGGCTACACCTTC
CDR3aa: CAISKTGDYGYTF

j_gene: TRBJ1-2
d_gene: TRBD1
abundance: NA
v_gene: TRBV6-5
CDR3nt: TGTGCCAGCAGTTACTCGAACAGGGGGAACTATGGCTACACCTTC
CDR3aa: CASSYSNRGNYGYTF

j_gene: TRBJ2-7
d_gene: TRBD2
abundance: NA
v_gene: TRBV6-6
CDR3nt: TGTGCCAGCAGCCAGGGACTAGCGGGGTTCTCCTACGAGCAGTACTTC
CDR3aa: CASSQGLAGFSYEQYF

j_gene: TRBJ2-7
d_gene: NA
abundance: NA
v_gene: TRBV5-5
CDR3nt: TGTGCCAGCAGCTTGGAAGGGGGAGGTGAGCAGTACTTC
CDR3aa: CASSLEGGGEQYF

j_gene: TRBJ2-7
d_gene: NA
abundance: NA
v_gene: TRBV19
CDR3nt: TGTGCCAGTAGCCCCCGTTTGGAGCAGTACTTC
CDR3aa: CASSPRLEQYF

j_gene: TRBJ1-3
d_gene: NA
abundance: NA
v_gene: TRBV30
CDR3nt: TGTGCCTGGACGGCAGGGAGGAACACCATATATTTT
CDR3aa: CAWTAGRNTIYF

j_gene: TRBJ2-1
d_gene: TRBD2
abundance: few
v_gene: TRBV5-4
CDR3nt: TGTGCCAGCAGCTCACGGACTAGCGCCTTTAATGAGCAGTTCTTC
CDR3aa: CASSSRTSAFNEQFF

j_gene: TRBJ2-5
d_gene: NA
abundance: few
v_gene: TRBV27
CDR3nt: TGTGCCAGCAGTTCAGAAGAGACCCAGTACTTC
CDR3aa: CASSSEETQYF

j_gene: TRBJ2-7
d_gene: NA
abundance: NA
v_gene: TRBV6-4
CDR3nt: TGTGCCAGCAGTGACGTCGGCAGGGGAGAAAACCCGGTCTACGAGCAGTACTTC
CDR3aa: CASSDVGRGENPVYEQYF

j_gene: TRBJ1-2
d_gene: NA
abundance: NA
v_gene: TRBV27
CDR3nt: TGTGCCAGCAGTTTATCGGTGGCAGGGATTGGCTACACCTTC
CDR3aa: CASSLSVAGIGYTF

j_gene: TRBJ2-1
d_gene: NA
abundance: NA
v_gene: TRBV27
CDR3nt: TGTGCCAGCAGTTTTAGGTCGGGGATCAGGGGATTGTCTAGAAATGAGCAGTTCTTC
CDR3aa: CASSFRSGIRGLSRNEQFF

j_gene: TRBJ1-5
d_gene: NA
abundance: NA
v_gene: TRBV6-2/TRBV6-3
CDR3nt: TGTGCCAGCAGCTCGGGACACCTCAATCAGCCCCAGCATTTT
CDR3aa: CASSSGHLNQPQHF

j_gene: TRBJ1-6
d_gene: TRBD1
abundance: once
v_gene: TRBV16
CDR3nt: TGTGCCAGCAGCCAAGGACAGGGGGGCTCACCCCTCCACTTT
CDR3aa: CASSQGQGGSPLHF

j_gene: TRBJ1-2
d_gene: NA
abundance: NA
v_gene: TRBV4-3
CDR3nt: TGCGCCAGCAGCCAACACAGGTTAGCTAACTATGGCTACACCTTC
CDR3aa: CASSQHRLANYGYTF

j_gene: TRBJ1-5
d_gene: NA
abundance: NA
v_gene: TRBV6-6
CDR3nt: TGTGCCAGCACACTAACCGGGACAATTAACAATCAGCCCCAGCATTTT
CDR3aa: CASTLTGTINNQPQHF

j_gene: TRBJ1-2
d_gene: NA
abundance: NA
v_gene: TRBV15
CDR3nt: TGTGCCACCAGCAGAGGACAGATTTCCTATGGCTACACCTTC
CDR3aa: CATSRGQISYGYTF

j_gene: TRBJ1-2
d_gene: NA
abundance: NA
v_gene: TRBV5-6
CDR3nt: TGTGCCAGCAGCCTGGGGGGCAGGGGATATGGCTACACCTTC
CDR3aa: CASSLGGRGYGYTF

j_gene: TRBJ2-2
d_gene: TRBD1
abundance: once
v_gene: TRBV4-2
CDR3nt: TGTGCCAGCAGCCTACTAACAGGGGACACCGGGGAGCTGTTTTTT
CDR3aa: CASSLLTGDTGELFF

j_gene: TRBJ2-5
d_gene: NA
abundance: NA
v_gene: TRBV28
CDR3nt: TGTGCCAGCAGTTTCCCCGGACAGAAAGAGACCCAGTACTTC
CDR3aa: CASSFPGQKETQYF

j_gene: TRBJ1-5
d_gene: NA
abundance: once
v_gene: TRBV7-2
CDR3nt: TGTGCCAGCAGCTTAGTAATTTTCCAGCCCCAGCATTTT
CDR3aa: CASSLVIFQPQHF

j_gene: TRBJ1-5
d_gene: NA
abundance: NA
v_gene: TRBV5-1
CDR3nt: TGCGCCAGCAGCTTGGACGACTATAGCAATCAGCCCCAGCATTTT
CDR3aa: CASSLDDYSNQPQHF